This TCR beta chain was captured in a study of persistence of HIV-infected CD4 T cells. Trimming left V 10 bases short and J 6 bases short, with 13 bases between. Germline V gene data show CDR1 as SGHNT and CDR2 as YYREEE (reference sequence). This CDR3 contains 12 residues. A remark on this clone: Antigen unknown.

The immunoSEQ assay was version 4, run in survey mode. Using immunoSEQ multiplex PCR, the repertoire was profiled, and TCRdb retains in-frame clones only, with some absent. Seen here are under 20,000 clones, about 65% observed once, and the top ten hold roughly 8.4%. The stimulus was lysate of CMV-infected fibroblasts, around 10 ug/mL. CD4+ T cells upregulating both CD40 ligand and CD69 were sorted as responding cells. Suppressive ART was started during chronic HIV-1 infection in these adults. Sample: CD4+ T cells sorted from PBMCs after approximately 19-hour stimulation, taken from a patient who received antiretroviral therapy. This sequence was found in an adult woman with HIV who was CMV-seropositive. V is TRBV5-4 and J is TRBJ1-4, with D perhaps matching TRBD1 (5 bases). As DNA, the CDR3 is TGTGCCCTGGGGCAGAGAGATGAAAAACTGTTTTTT. Translated, it gives CALGQRDEKLFF.